Described below is a single TCR beta chain sequence and its context. No antigen is known for it. 5'RACE primed from the constant segment yielded TCR alpha and TCR beta cDNA libraries bearing sample barcodes and UMIs. Using its own MiXCR run on the 5' RACE reads, TCRdb lists one record per CDR3 protein. The table has 200,000 to 250,000 distinct CDR3 sequences, around a tenth seen once. The data derive from a study of T-cell memory formation after mild COVID-19. Study summary: TCR clusters mostly belonged to single donors.

Study findings and constraints: CM and EM subsets held most contracting CD4+ clones; EMRA held CD8+ ones. The study found balanced CD4/CD8 in clones contracting day 15 to 85 and a CD4+ lean in later expanders.

CDR1 is SGHVS, CDR2 FNYEAQ, per germline. Germline trimming cut 6 bases from V and 8 bases from J; bases unmatched to any gene: 10. The CDR3 loop spans 14 amino acids. Source material: PBMCs or a T cell subset sorted from them (not recorded which). The chain couples TRBV7-6 to TRBJ1-2; TRBD1 agrees at 9 bases. This TCR was sampled from a man aged 18 to 30 who had mild COVID-19 (a few samples of this study predate the infection). Cell type and time point are not known. The CDR3 sequence: CASSTGTGNWGYTF. The CDR3 DNA reads as TGTGCCAGCAGTACCGGGACAGGGAATTGGGGCTACACCTTC.